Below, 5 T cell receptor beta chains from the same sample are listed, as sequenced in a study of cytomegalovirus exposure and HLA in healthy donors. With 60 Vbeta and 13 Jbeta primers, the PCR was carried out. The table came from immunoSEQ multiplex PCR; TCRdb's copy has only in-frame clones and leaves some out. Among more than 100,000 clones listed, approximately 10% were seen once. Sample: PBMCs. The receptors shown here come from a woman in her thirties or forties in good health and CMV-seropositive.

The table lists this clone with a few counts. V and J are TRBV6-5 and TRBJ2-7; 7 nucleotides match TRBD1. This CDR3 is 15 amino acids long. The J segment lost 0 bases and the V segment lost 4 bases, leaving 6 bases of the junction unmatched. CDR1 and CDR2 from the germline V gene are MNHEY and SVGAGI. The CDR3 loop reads CASSSTGDPSYEQYV. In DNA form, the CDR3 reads TGTGCCAGCAGTTCTACAGGGGATCCCTCCTACGAGCAGTACGTC.

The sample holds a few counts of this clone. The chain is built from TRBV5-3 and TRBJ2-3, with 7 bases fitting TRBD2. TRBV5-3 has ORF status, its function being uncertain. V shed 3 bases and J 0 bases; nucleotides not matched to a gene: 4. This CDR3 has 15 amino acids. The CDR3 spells CARSYGGRSTDTQYF. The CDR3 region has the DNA TGTGCCAGAAGCTACGGGGGGAGAAGCACAGATACGCAGTATTTT.

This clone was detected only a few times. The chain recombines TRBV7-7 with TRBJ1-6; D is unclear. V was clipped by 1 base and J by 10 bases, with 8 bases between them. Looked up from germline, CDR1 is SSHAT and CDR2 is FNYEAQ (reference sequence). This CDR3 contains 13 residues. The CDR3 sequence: CASSLEEGSPLHF. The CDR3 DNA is TGTGCCAGCAGCTTAGAAGAGGGCTCACCCCTCCACTTT. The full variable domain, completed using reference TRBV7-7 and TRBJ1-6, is GAGVSQSPRYKVTKRGQDVTLRCDPISSHATLYWYQQALGQGPEFLTYFNYEAQPDKSGLPSDRFSAERPEGSISTLTIQRTEQRDSAMYRCASSLEEGSPLHFGNGTRLTVT.

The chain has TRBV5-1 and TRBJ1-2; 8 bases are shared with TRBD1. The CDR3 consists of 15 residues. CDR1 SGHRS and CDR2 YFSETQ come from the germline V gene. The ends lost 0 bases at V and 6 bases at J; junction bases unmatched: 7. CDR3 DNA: TGCGCCAGCAGCTTGGTAATCCCAGGGGGCGATGGCTACACCTTC. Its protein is CASSLVIPGGDGYTF.

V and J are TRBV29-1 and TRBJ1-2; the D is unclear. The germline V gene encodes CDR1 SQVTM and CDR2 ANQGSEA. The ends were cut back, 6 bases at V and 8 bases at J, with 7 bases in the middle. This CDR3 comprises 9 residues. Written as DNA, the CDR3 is TGCAGCGTAAATCCGGGCTACACCTTC. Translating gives CSVNPGYTF.